This TCR beta chain was obtained from a study of T cell changes during pregnancy in multiple sclerosis. Using immunoSEQ multiplex PCR, the repertoire was profiled, and TCRdb retains in-frame clones only, with some absent. The data show about 60,000 clones, 91% seen once. Germline V CDR1 and CDR2: LNHDA, SQIVND (reference sequence). The CDR3 consists of 19 residues. The V and J ends lost 0 bases and 6 bases, in that order; junction bases with no gene match: 17. V and J are TRBV19 and TRBJ2-3, with 8 nucleotides matching TRBD2. This receptor was obtained from a female donor in good health, enrolled as a control in a pregnancy study. The sequences come from CD4+ T cells from peripheral blood mononuclear cells, collected after pregnancy. The CDR3: CASSIEFEGSGVQWDTQYF. The CDR3 coding sequence is TGTGCCAGTAGTATAGAGTTTGAGGGTAGCGGGGTTCAATGGGATACGCAGTATTTT.